These T cell receptor beta chains were read from a single sample in a study of Ad26.COV2.S vaccination and SARS-CoV-2 variants. The protocol was immunoSEQ multiplex PCR, while the TCRdb copy is restricted to in-frame clones and leaves out a portion. This table has 350,000 to 600,000 clones, 80% to 90% appearing once. This specimen was peripheral blood, taken in a trial of Ad26.COV2.S vaccine versus placebo. The receptors here all came from a person aged 18-60 years who received the Ad26.COV2.S COVID-19 vaccine or a placebo. Each CDR3 is given with its conserved first and last residue. Fields, in order: J gene, V gene, clone size, D gene, CDR3 DNA, CDR3 protein. The D gene is left open where the match is weak. Clone size is stated in some rows and not others, as once, few, many or a class when expanded.

TRBJ2-7	TRBV6-5	-	-	TGTGCCAGCCTCAAGAGCGGATCCTACGAGCAGTACTTC	CASLKSGSYEQYF
TRBJ2-1	TRBV5-1	-	-	TGCGCCAGCAGCTTGGACAGAAGCTCCTACAATGAGCAGTTCTTC	CASSLDRSSYNEQFF
TRBJ2-3	TRBV7-3	-	-	TGTGCCAGCAGCGTGGGGCAGGGTCCCCACACAGATACGCAGTATTTT	CASSVGQGPHTDTQYF
TRBJ1-1	TRBV11-2	-	-	TGTGCCAGCAGCTTAGCGAGCGGGGTGAGGACTGAAGCTTTCTTT	CASSLASGVRTEAFF
TRBJ2-7	TRBV9	-	TRBD1	TGTGCCAGCAGCTCCGGGACAGGGTGGAACGAGCAGTACTTC	CASSSGTGWNEQYF
TRBJ1-1	TRBV5-1	once	-	TGCGCCAGCAGCTTGGAGGGTAGGGATACTGAAGCTTTCTTT	CASSLEGRDTEAFF
TRBJ2-7	TRBV27	-	-	TGTGCCAGCGGCCCGGGACGGCTCTCCTACGAGCAGTACTTC	CASGPGRLSYEQYF
TRBJ2-1	TRBV11-2	-	TRBD1	TGTGCCAGCAGCTTAGTTGCGACAGGGGGAATGAATGAGCAGTTCTTC	CASSLVATGGMNEQFF
TRBJ1-2	TRBV5-6	-	TRBD1	TGTGCCAGCAGCTTGGGGGACAGCCGGTATGGCTACACCTTC	CASSLGDSRYGYTF
TRBJ2-2	TRBV27	-	-	TGTGCCAGCAGTTTGTTAGGCGGGGAGCTGTTTTTT	CASSLLGGELFF
TRBJ2-5	TRBV7-2	-	TRBD2	TGTGCCAGCAGCTCCTTAGGACTAGCACAAGAGACCCAGTACTTC	CASSSLGLAQETQYF
TRBJ1-2	TRBV6-5	-	TRBD1	TGTGCCAGCACCGGACAGGAAGGTCCCTATGGCTACACCTTC	CASTGQEGPYGYTF
TRBJ2-7	TRBV11-2	-	TRBD1	TGTGCCAGCCAGTCACTTATAAAGGAAACAGGGGGCTACGAGCAGTACTTC	CASQSLIKETGGYEQYF
TRBJ1-1	TRBV19	-	-	TGTGCCTCTATCCCCAGGCAGGGAAGGAATGCCACTGAAGCTTTCTTT	CASIPRQGRNATEAFF
TRBJ2-6	TRBV7-8	once	-	TGTGCCAGCAGCGTCAGACGAGCCGGACGTGCCTACTCTGGGGCCAACGTCCTGACTTTC	CASSVRRAGRAYSGANVLTF
TRBJ2-7	TRBV7-2	once	-	TGTGCCAGCAGCTTAGTAGGGGGGGGAGGTTCCTACGAGCAGTACTTC	CASSLVGGGGSYEQYF
TRBJ1-5	TRBV5-3	-	-	TGTGCCAGAAGCCTCGAACCCGACGGGGCTCAGCCCCAGCATTTT	CARSLEPDGAQPQHF
TRBJ2-3	TRBV28	-	TRBD1	TGTGCCAGCAGTCCCCGACAGGGGTGGACAGATACGCAGTATTTT	CASSPRQGWTDTQYF
TRBJ2-7	TRBV27	-	-	TGTGCCAGCAGACCACAGGAGACCTACGAGCAGTACTTC	CASRPQETYEQYF
TRBJ2-3	TRBV19	once	TRBD2	TGTGCCAGTAGGGGGGGACTATACCTTGCAGATACGCAGTATTTT	CASRGGLYLADTQYF
TRBJ2-7	TRBV28	-	TRBD2	TGTGCCAGCAGTTTATGGGGCGTGGGTAGCGGGAGATACGAGCAGTACTTC	CASSLWGVGSGRYEQYF
TRBJ1-2	TRBV5-6	-	-	TGTGCCAGCAGCTTGGCTCGGGATGGCTACACCTTC	CASSLARDGYTF
TRBJ2-5	TRBV29-1	-	TRBD2	TGCAGCGTTGATACTAGCGTTATCACCGAGACCCAGTACTTC	CSVDTSVITETQYF
TRBJ1-1	TRBV28	once	-	TGTGCCAGCAGTTTCCCAGGGGCTGCTGAAGCTTTCTTT	CASSFPGAAEAFF
TRBJ1-4	TRBV29-1	-	-	TGCAGCGTTGGCAGAGGGAATGAAAAACTGTTTTTT	CSVGRGNEKLFF
TRBJ2-5	TRBV2	-	-	TGTGCCAGCAGTGAGGCAAGGGGGAGGAGGTACTTC	CASSEARGRRYF
TRBJ2-2	TRBV6-1	few	-	TGTGCCAGCAGTGAAGCTGGCACCGGGGAGCTGTTTTTT	CASSEAGTGELFF
TRBJ2-3	TRBV4-3	-	-	TGCGCCAGCAGCCAAGATGAAAGGACGCAGTATTTT	CASSQDERTQYF
TRBJ2-7	TRBV19	few	-	TGTGCCAGTAGTATAAACGGGGCTACCTACGAGCAGTACTTC	CASSINGATYEQYF
TRBJ1-4	TRBV15	once	-	TGTGCCACCAGCTCAAGACCCGGGACGGTCGATTTT	CATSSRPGTVDF
TRBJ2-5	TRBV28	-	-	TGTGCCAGCGGACGGCTGGAGACCCAGTACTTC	CASGRLETQYF
TRBJ1-1	TRBV5-1	many	-	TGCGCCAGCGCACAGGGTAGCACTGAAGCTTTCTTT	CASAQGSTEAFF
TRBJ1-3	TRBV25-1	-	-	TGTGCCAGCAGTGAATCACCCAGCGGAAACACCATATATTTT	CASSESPSGNTIYF
TRBJ2-1	TRBV9	-	TRBD1	TGTGCCAGCAGCGTAGGACAGGGGTTTTACAATGAGCAGTTCTTC	CASSVGQGFYNEQFF
TRBJ2-7	TRBV5-4	-	TRBD2	TGTGCCAGCAGCACCCTAGCGGGAGGCCTCAGCTCCTACGAGCAGTACTTC	CASSTLAGGLSSYEQYF
TRBJ1-3	TRBV6-1	few	-	TGTGCCAGCAGTGAACAGGGGAGGTTCGGAAACACCATATATTTT	CASSEQGRFGNTIYF
TRBJ2-7	TRBV27	few	-	TGTGCCAGCAGTTTATCGACGGGTACTTACGAGCAGTACTTC	CASSLSTGTYEQYF
TRBJ1-4	TRBV9	-	-	TGTGCCAGCAGCGTAGCCGGCAGGGCGAATGAAAAACTGTTTTTT	CASSVAGRANEKLFF
TRBJ1-1	TRBV7-8	-	-	TGTGCCAGCAGCTTAGAGGTCCGGGGAGCTTTCTTT	CASSLEVRGAFF
TRBJ2-7	TRBV28	-	TRBD1	TGTGCCAGCAGTTTATTCCGGGACAGAGTGAACTACGAGCAGTACTTC	CASSLFRDRVNYEQYF
TRBJ1-4	TRBV19	once	-	TGTGCCTCCGAATTGGGGGAAAAACTGTTTTTT	CASELGEKLFF
TRBJ2-1	TRBV24-1	-	TRBD1	TGTGCCACCAGTGATACGACAGGGGGCTCCTACAATGAGCAGTTCTTC	CATSDTTGGSYNEQFF
TRBJ2-2	TRBV9	-	-	TGTGCCAGCAGCGTAACCCCCAGGGGAAGCGGCACCGGGGAGCTGTTTTTT	CASSVTPRGSGTGELFF
TRBJ1-6	TRBV18	few	-	TGTGCCAGCTCACAGGGGAATAATTCACCCCTCCACTTT	CASSQGNNSPLHF
TRBJ2-3	TRBV7-9	-	-	TGTGCCAGCAGGCAGGGACCTACTAGCACAGATACGCAGTATTTT	CASRQGPTSTDTQYF
TRBJ2-1	TRBV5-4	-	TRBD2	TGTGCCAGCAGCCCCGGACTAGCGGGAGGCAAATCCTACAATGAGCAGTTCTTC	CASSPGLAGGKSYNEQFF
TRBJ2-3	TRBV7-3	-	TRBD1	TGTGCCAGCAGCCCTCCCGGGACAGGGCGGACGCAGTATTTT	CASSPPGTGRTQYF
TRBJ2-3	TRBV24-1	-	-	TGTGCCACCAGTGAATCCGGTCGGGCCAATACAGATACGCAGTATTTT	CATSESGRANTDTQYF
TRBJ1-3	TRBV3-1/TRBV3-2	-	-	TGTGCCAGCAGCCAAGAATCCTCTGGAAACACCATATATTTT	CASSQESSGNTIYF
TRBJ1-6	TRBV6-2/TRBV6-3	-	-	TGTGCCAGCAGTTACGGACAGATCTATAATTCACCCCTCCACTTT	CASSYGQIYNSPLHF
TRBJ2-6	TRBV19	-	-	TGTGCCAGTAGTATCAGGGTTCCTGGGGCCAACGTCCTGACTTTC	CASSIRVPGANVLTF
TRBJ2-7	TRBV3-1/TRBV3-2	-	TRBD2	TGTGCCAGCAGCCTTAGCGGGACCTACGAGCAGTACTTC	CASSLSGTYEQYF
TRBJ2-7	TRBV5-6	-	-	TGTGCCAGCGGAAGCGGCTACGAGCAGTACTTC	CASGSGYEQYF
TRBJ2-2	TRBV7-9	-	TRBD1	TGTGCCAGCAGCCCCGGGACAGGGATGAGGACCGGGGAGCTGTTTTTT	CASSPGTGMRTGELFF
TRBJ1-6	TRBV6-4	-	-	TGTGCCAGCAGTGACAAGAGGGATTCACCCCTCCACTTT	CASSDKRDSPLHF
TRBJ1-1	TRBV10-3	-	-	TGTGCCATCAGTGATCCAGGGAGGAACACTGAAGCTTTCTTT	CAISDPGRNTEAFF
TRBJ2-7	TRBV10-3	-	-	TGTGCCATCAGGGATCAACAGGGAGGCGCCTACGAGCAGTACTTC	CAIRDQQGGAYEQYF
TRBJ1-3	TRBV6-5	once	-	TGTGCCAGCAGTTACGCAGATGACTCTGGAAACACCATATATTTT	CASSYADDSGNTIYF
TRBJ1-1	TRBV6-5	-	TRBD1	TGTGCCAGCAGTTACTCGACAGGGGTGAACACTGAAGCTTTCTTT	CASSYSTGVNTEAFF
TRBJ1-2	TRBV29-1	-	TRBD1	TGCAGCGTTCCCACAGGGGGCGCGTCGGAGGTTAACTATGGCTACACCTTC	CSVPTGGASEVNYGYTF